Each of the 9 T cell receptor beta chains below was sequenced from the same sample in a study of cytomegalovirus exposure and HLA in healthy donors. Primers: 60 Vbeta forward and 13 Jbeta reverse. Method: immunoSEQ multiplex PCR; TCRdb's copy keeps in-frame clones and lacks some. The sample includes tens of thousands of clones, around 83% seen only once; the top ten take approximately 4.3%. Sequencing input: PBMCs. The receptors derive from a man aged 25 to 40 in good health and CMV-seronegative.

CDR3 in amino acids: CASSQELAASYEQYF. CDR3 nucleotide sequence: TGCGCCAGCAGCCAAGAGCTAGCGGCTTCCTACGAGCAGTACTTC. The chain carries TRBV4-1 and TRBJ2-7; 7 nucleotides match TRBD2. The junction had 3 bases not matched to a gene; V was cut back by 0 bases and J by 1 base. The CDR3 runs 15 residues. In germline, CDR1 is MGHRA, CDR2 YSYEKL.

This clone showed up just a few times. The chain uses TRBV6-5 and TRBJ2-5, with TRBD1 matching 8 bases. The CDR3 is made up of 15 amino acids. In germline, CDR1 is MNHEY, CDR2 SVGAGI. The junction had 3 bases not matched to a gene; V was cut back by 2 bases and J by 1 base. The CDR3 coding sequence is TGTGCCAGCAGTTACCCAGGACAGGGCCAAGAGACCCAGTACTTC. Translated, it gives CASSYPGQGQETQYF.

CDR3 region: CASSGAYNEQFF. CDR3 nucleotides: TGTGCCAGCAGCGGGGCCTACAATGAGCAGTTCTTC. V is TRBV27 and J is TRBJ2-1, with D perhaps matching TRBD2 (5 bases). This CDR3 spans 12 amino acids. Germline V lookup: CDR1 MNHEY, CDR2 SMNVEV (reference sequence). V gave up 6 bases and J gave up 2 bases, with 5 bases separating them.

This chain joins TRBV25-1 and TRBJ2-5; TRBD1 matches 9 bases. The CDR3 contains 14 residues. The V gene's germline CDR1 is MGHDK and CDR2 SYGVNS. The junction had 6 bases not matched to a gene; V was cut back by 5 bases and J by 5 bases. The CDR3 nucleotides are TGTGCCAGCAGTCCCGGACAGGGGAGGGAGACCCAGTACTTC. This sequence encodes CASSPGQGRETQYF.

The J gene is TRBJ2-5, the V gene TRBV5-4; maybe TRBD2 (6 bases). Germline lookup yields CDR1 SGHNT and CDR2 YYREEE (reference sequence). The ends were cut back, 3 bases at V and 2 bases at J, with 14 bases in the middle. The CDR3 runs 15 residues. The DNA of the CDR3 is TGTGCCAGCAGCTCCCGGGGGTACTGGCAAGAGACCCAGTACTTC. Amino acids: CASSSRGYWQETQYF.

The chain is built from TRBV19 and TRBJ1-2, with 7 bases matching TRBD1. The germline gives CDR1 LNHDA, CDR2 SQIVND (reference sequence). V trimming: 9 bases; J trimming: 5 bases; junction bases outside the gene matches: 9. The CDR3 loop spans 13 amino acids. The CDR3 here is CASFSDRRYGYTF. For the CDR3, the DNA is TGTGCCAGCTTCTCGGACAGGAGATATGGCTACACCTTC. The variable domain in full, with the rest retrieved from reference TRBV19 and TRBJ1-2, is DGGITQSPKYLFRKEGQNVTLSCEQNLNHDAMYWYRQDPGQGLRLIYYSQIVNDFQKGDIAEGYSVSREKKESFPLTVTSAQKNPTAFYLCASFSDRRYGYTFGSGTRLTVV.

This clone has a handful of counts. The chain is built from TRBV10-2 and TRBJ2-2; D remains ambiguous. The CDR3 has 11 amino acids. V shed 7 bases and J shed 3 bases, with 3 bases lying between them. Germline lookup yields CDR1 WSHSY and CDR2 SAAADI. The CDR3 here is CASTHTGELFF. The CDR3 region has the DNA TGCGCCAGCACTCACACCGGGGAGCTGTTTTTT.

CDR3 nucleotide sequence: TGCGCCAGCAGCCAAGATGGGGGAGGCACTGAAGCTTTCTTT. Translated, it gives CASSQDGGGTEAFF. The V call is TRBV4-1, the J call TRBJ1-1, with a weak D call TRBD1 (5 bases). Germline V CDR1 and CDR2: MGHRA, YSYEKL. CDR3 size: 14 residues. V was pared by 0 bases and J by 4 bases, with 9 bases between.

The chain uses TRBV5-4 and TRBJ2-3; TRBD2 matches 12 bases. In germline, CDR1 is SGHNT, CDR2 YYREEE (reference sequence). Germline trimming cut 4 bases from V and 0 bases from J; bases unmatched to any gene: 12. The CDR3 covers 19 residues. The DNA for the CDR3 is TGTGCCAGCAGCCTTGGGCCTAGCGGGAGGGCCCGAAGCACAGATACGCAGTATTTT. It codes for CASSLGPSGRARSTDTQYF.